This T cell receptor beta chain emerged from a study of human CD8 memory T cell subsets. Scientists made TCR beta libraries using UMI-labeled 5' RACE. TCRdb reprocessed the 5' RACE reads and stores each CDR3 protein as one record, lacking DNA. The sample is made up of 9,000 to 13,000 distinct CDR3 sequences, and the top ten hold 8.6% of it. Study-wide points: Few clonotypes were shared between stem-like memory and precursor exhausted T cells.

The germline gives CDR1 MDHEN, CDR2 SYDVKM. The length of the CDR3 is 16 residues. Note on this clonotype: Its specificity is not known.

Source material: CD8+ T cells from PBMCs. This receptor was obtained from a human donor in good health. The chain couples TRBV28 to TRBJ2-7; TCRdb indicates TRBD1, and absent DNA this call remains unverified. The CDR3 sequence is CASSIADRGQSYEQYF. Full variable domain (missing parts from reference TRBV28 and TRBJ2-7): DVKVTQSSRYLVKRTGEKVFLECVQDMDHENMFWYRQDPGLGLRLIYFSYDVKMKEKGDIPEGYSVSREKKERFSLILESASTNQTSMYLCASSIADRGQSYEQYFGPGTRLTVT.